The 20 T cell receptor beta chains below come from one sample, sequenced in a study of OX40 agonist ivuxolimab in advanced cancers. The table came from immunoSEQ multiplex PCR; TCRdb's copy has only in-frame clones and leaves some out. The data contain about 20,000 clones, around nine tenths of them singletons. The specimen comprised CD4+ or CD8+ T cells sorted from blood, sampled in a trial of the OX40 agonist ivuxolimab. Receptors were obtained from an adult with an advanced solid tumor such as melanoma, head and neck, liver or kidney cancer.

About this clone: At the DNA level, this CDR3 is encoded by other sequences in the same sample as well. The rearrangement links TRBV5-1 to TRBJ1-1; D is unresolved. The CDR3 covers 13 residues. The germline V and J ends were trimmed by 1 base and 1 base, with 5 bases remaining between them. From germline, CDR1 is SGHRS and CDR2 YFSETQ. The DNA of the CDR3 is TGCGCCAGCAGCTTGAGACCGAACACTGAAGCTTTCTTT. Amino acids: CASSLRPNTEAFF.

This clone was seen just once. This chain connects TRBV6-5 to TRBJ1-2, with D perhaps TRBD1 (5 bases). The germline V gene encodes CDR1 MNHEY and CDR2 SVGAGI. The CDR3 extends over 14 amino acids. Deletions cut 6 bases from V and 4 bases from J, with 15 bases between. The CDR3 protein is CASRGTQNSYGYTF. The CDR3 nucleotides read TGTGCCAGCAGGGGGACGCAAAATTCCTATGGCTACACCTTC.

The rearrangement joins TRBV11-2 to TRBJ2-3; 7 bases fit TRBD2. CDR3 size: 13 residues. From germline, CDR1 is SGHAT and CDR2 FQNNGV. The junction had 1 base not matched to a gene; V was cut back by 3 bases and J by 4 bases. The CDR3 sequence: CASSFREADTQYF. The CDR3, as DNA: TGTGCCAGCAGCTTCCGGGAGGCAGATACGCAGTATTTT.

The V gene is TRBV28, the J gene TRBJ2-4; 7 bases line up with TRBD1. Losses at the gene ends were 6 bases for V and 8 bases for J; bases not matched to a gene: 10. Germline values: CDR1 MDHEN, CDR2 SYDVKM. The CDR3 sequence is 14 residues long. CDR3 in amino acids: CASRPITGVDIQYF. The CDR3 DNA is TGTGCCAGCAGGCCTATTACAGGGGTGGACATTCAGTACTTC.

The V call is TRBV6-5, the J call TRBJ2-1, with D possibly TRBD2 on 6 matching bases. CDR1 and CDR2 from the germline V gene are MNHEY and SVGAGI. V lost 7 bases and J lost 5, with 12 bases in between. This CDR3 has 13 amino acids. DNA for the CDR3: TGTGCCAGCACCGGGGGTACTGACAATGAGCAGTTCTTC. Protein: CASTGGTDNEQFF.

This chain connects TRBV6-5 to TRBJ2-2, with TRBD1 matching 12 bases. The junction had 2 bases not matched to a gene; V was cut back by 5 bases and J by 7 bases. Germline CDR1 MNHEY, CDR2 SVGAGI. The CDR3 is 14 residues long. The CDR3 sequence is CASSGTGGDGELFF. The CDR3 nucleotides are TGTGCCAGCAGTGGGACAGGGGGCGACGGGGAGCTGTTTTTT.

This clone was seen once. DNA for the CDR3: TGTGCCAGCAGCTTAGTGAGCAGGGTCTCCCTTTATTCACCCCTCCACTTT. Amino acids: CASSLVSRVSLYSPLHF. The chain has TRBV7-2 and TRBJ1-6; maybe TRBD1 (5 bases). The V gene's germline CDR1 is SGHTA and CDR2 FQGNSA. The CDR3 consists of 17 residues. Deletions cut 1 base from V and 8 bases from J, with 18 bases between.

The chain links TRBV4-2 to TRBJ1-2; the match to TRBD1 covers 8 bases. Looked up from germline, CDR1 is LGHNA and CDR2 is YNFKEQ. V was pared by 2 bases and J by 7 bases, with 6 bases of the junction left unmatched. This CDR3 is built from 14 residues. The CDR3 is CASSQLDRGSGYTF. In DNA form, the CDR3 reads TGTGCCAGCAGCCAACTAGACAGGGGATCTGGCTACACCTTC.

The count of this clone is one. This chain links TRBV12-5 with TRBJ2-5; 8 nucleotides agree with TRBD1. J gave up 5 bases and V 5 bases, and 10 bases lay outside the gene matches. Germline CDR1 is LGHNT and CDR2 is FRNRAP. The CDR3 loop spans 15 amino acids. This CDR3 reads CASGPRDRTIETQYF. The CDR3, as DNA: TGTGCTAGTGGTCCCCGGGACAGGACTATCGAGACCCAGTACTTC.

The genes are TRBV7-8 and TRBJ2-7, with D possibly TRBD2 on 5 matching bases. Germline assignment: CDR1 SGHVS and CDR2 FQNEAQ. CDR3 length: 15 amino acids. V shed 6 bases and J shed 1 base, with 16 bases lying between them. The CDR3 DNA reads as TGTGCCAGCAGTCCCTTCCGGGGTTTATCCTACGAGCAGTACTTC. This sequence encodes CASSPFRGLSYEQYF.

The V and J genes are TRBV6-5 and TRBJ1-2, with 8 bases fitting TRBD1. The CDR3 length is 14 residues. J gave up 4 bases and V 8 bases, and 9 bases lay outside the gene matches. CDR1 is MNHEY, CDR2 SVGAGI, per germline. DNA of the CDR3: TGTGCCAGCCGACCCAGGGGGCAGGGCTATGGCTACACCTTC. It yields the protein CASRPRGQGYGYTF.

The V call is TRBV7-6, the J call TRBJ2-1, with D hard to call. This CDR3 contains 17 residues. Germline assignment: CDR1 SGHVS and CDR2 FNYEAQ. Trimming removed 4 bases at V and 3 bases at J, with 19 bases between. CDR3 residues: CASSSLPPSVYYNEQFF. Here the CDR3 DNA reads TGTGCCAGCAGCTCCTTACCCCCCTCAGTGTACTACAATGAGCAGTTCTTC.

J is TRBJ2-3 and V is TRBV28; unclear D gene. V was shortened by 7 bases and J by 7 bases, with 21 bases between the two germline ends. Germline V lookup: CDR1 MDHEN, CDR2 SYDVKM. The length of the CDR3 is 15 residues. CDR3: CASTPRTLGENTQYF. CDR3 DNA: TGTGCCAGCACCCCCCGCACACTTGGAGAAAATACGCAGTATTTT.

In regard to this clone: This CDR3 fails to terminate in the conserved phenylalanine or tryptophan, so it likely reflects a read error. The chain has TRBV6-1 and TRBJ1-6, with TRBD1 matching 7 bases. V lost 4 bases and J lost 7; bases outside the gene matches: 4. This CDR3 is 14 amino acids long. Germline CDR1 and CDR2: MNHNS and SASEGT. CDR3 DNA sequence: TGTGCCAGCAGTGGACTGACAGGGAATTCACCCCTCCACCTT. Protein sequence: CASSGLTGNSPLHL.

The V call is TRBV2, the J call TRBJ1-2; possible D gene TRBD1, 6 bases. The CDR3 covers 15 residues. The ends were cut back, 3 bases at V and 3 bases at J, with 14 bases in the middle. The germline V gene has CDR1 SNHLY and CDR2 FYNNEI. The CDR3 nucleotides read TGTGCCAGCAGTGACACACACTACAGGGACTATGGCTACACCTTC. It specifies CASSDTHYRDYGYTF.

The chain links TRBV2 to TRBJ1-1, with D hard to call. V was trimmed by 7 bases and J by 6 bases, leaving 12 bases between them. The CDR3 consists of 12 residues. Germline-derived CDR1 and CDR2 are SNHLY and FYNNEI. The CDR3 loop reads CASIWVRPEAFF. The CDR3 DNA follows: TGTGCCAGCATATGGGTACGACCTGAAGCTTTCTTT.

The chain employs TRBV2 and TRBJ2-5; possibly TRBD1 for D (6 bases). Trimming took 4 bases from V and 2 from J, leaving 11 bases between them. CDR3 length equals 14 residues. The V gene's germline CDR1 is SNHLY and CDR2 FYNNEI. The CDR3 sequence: CASSVVDRQETQYF. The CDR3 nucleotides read TGTGCCAGCAGTGTAGTGGACAGACAAGAGACCCAGTACTTC.

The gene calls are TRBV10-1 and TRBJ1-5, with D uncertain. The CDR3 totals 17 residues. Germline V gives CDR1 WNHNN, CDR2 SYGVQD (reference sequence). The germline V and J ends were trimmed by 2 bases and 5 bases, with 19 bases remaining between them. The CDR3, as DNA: TGCGCCAGCAGTGAGCCGGGCCCGAGAGATGGAGATCAGCCCCAGCATTTT. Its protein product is CASSEPGPRDGDQPQHF.

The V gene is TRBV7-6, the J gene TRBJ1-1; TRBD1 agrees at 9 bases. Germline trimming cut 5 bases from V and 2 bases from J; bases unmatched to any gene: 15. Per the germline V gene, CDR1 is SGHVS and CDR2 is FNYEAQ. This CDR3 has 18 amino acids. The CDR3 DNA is TGTGCCAGCAGCCTCCGGGACAGGGCCTATGGTGGTAACACTGAAGCTTTCTTT. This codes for CASSLRDRAYGGNTEAFF. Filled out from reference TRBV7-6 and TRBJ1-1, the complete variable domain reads GAGVSQSPRYKVTKRGQDVALRCDPISGHVSLYWYRQALGQGPEFLTYFNYEAQQDKSGLPNDRFSAERPEGSISTLTIQRTEQRDSAMYRCASSLRDRAYGGNTEAFFGQGTRLTVV.

CDR3 nucleotides: TGTGCCAGCAGTTACTGGGGGGGCGCGGGGGAAGACATTCAGTACTTC. It yields the protein CASSYWGGAGEDIQYF. This chain connects TRBV6-5 to TRBJ2-4; possible D gene TRBD2, 7 bases. Trimming shortened V by 1 base and J by 8 bases, and 18 bases separated the two germline ends. CDR1 MNHEY and CDR2 SVGAGI come from the germline V gene. The CDR3 runs 16 residues.